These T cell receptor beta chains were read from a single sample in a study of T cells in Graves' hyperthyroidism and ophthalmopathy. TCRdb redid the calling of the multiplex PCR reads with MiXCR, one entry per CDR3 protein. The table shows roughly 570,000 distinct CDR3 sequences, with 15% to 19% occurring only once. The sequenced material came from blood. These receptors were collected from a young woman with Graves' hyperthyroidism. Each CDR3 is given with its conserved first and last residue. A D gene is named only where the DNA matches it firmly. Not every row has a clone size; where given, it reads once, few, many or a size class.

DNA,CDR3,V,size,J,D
TGTGCCAGCAGTTCGGGGGGAGGGCCCTCCGGCGAGCAGTACTTC,CASSSGGGPSGEQYF,TRBV28,many,TRBJ2-7,TRBD2
TGTGCCAGCAGTTACCCCCTAGGCGTTAGCCGCACCGGGGAGCTGTTTTTT,CASSYPLGVSRTGELFF,TRBV28,NA,TRBJ2-2,NA
TGTGCCAGCTCACCGAGGGAAGGGGATGGCTACACCTTC,CASSPREGDGYTF,TRBV18,many,TRBJ1-2,NA
TGTGCCAGCAGCTTACATCCGGGACTAGCGGGAACTACCGGAGGTGAGCAGTTCTTC,CASSLHPGLAGTTGGEQFF,TRBV7-3,many,TRBJ2-1,TRBD2
TGTGCCATCAGTGAGTCTGTGGCCCCCTCCTACAATGAGCAGTTCTTC,CAISESVAPSYNEQFF,TRBV10-3,NA,TRBJ2-1,NA
TGTGCCAGCAGTTTGACACAGGGAGTCGTGGCCTACGAGCAGTACTTC,CASSLTQGVVAYEQYF,TRBV28,NA,TRBJ2-7,NA
TGCAGCGTGATGCCGGGACTAGCGGGAGCTAGCACAGATACGCAGTATTTT,CSVMPGLAGASTDTQYF,TRBV29-1,NA,TRBJ2-3,TRBD2
TGCGCCAGCAGCTCGGGACAGAGTTTTTACTATGGCTACACCTTC,CASSSGQSFYYGYTF,TRBV5-1,few,TRBJ1-2,TRBD1
TGCGCCAGCAGCGCCCTCCTAGCGTCCTCCTACGAGCAGTACTTC,CASSALLASSYEQYF,TRBV4-1,NA,TRBJ2-7,NA
TGTGCCAGCTCACCACTTCGGACAGGGGGCGAAGAGACCCAGTACTTC,CASSPLRTGGEETQYF,TRBV18,many,TRBJ2-5,TRBD1
TGTGCCAGCAGCCCCCCGCGCGGGGACTCCACGGCAACTGAAGCTTTCTTT,CASSPPRGDSTATEAFF,TRBV7-9,many,TRBJ1-1,NA
TGTGCCAGCAGTGAAGTGCGGGATTTCGCAGATACGCAGTATTTT,CASSEVRDFADTQYF,TRBV6-1,NA,TRBJ2-3,NA
TGTGCCAGCAGCCCACGGACAGTAAGACAAGAGACCCAGTACTTC,CASSPRTVRQETQYF,TRBV7-2,many,TRBJ2-5,NA
TGTGCCAGTAGTATTGGGGACAGCGGCCTAAATTTGGATTTT,CASSIGDSGLNLDF,TRBV19,NA,TRBJ1-5,TRBD1
TGCGCCAGCAGGGCGACAGACAGGGTCGAGCAAAACATTCAGTACTTC,CASRATDRVEQNIQYF,TRBV10-2,many,TRBJ2-4,TRBD1
TGCAGTGCTAGAGCTAGTAGGTCCTACAATGAGCAGTTCTTC,CSARASRSYNEQFF,TRBV20-1,many,TRBJ2-1,NA
TGTGCCAGCAGCTTAGTATTGGGACTCCAAACCGGGGCCAAAAACATTCAGTACTTC,CASSLVLGLQTGAKNIQYF,TRBV7-9,few,TRBJ2-4,NA
TGTGCCACCAGCGATTTGAGCCTGGGACTAGCCCTAAAAGGACTCGGCAATGAGCAGTTCTTC,CATSDLSLGLALKGLGNEQFF,TRBV24-1,NA,TRBJ2-1,TRBD2
TGCGCCAGCAGCCAAGACGGGGTAGTTTCAGAGACCCAGTACTTC,CASSQDGVVSETQYF,TRBV4-1,NA,TRBJ2-5,NA
TGTGCCAGCAGGCCTACGGGTCTCTACGAGCAGTACTTC,CASRPTGLYEQYF,TRBV12-3/TRBV12-4,many,TRBJ2-7,NA
TGTGCCACCAGCGGGACTGGATCCTACAATGAGCAGTTCTTC,CATSGTGSYNEQFF,TRBV2,NA,TRBJ2-1,TRBD2
TGTGCCAGTAGTATGGGAAGGGGGGGGAGGCCGAACACTGAAGCTTTCTTT,CASSMGRGGRPNTEAFF,TRBV19,many,TRBJ1-1,NA
TGTGCCAGCAGGGCCACAAAGGTTTACAATGAGCAGTTCTTC,CASRATKVYNEQFF,TRBV6-1,few,TRBJ2-1,NA
TGTGCCAGCAGTGCCCGGGACAGGCGAAAGGAAAAACTGTTTTTT,CASSARDRRKEKLFF,TRBV27,NA,TRBJ1-4,TRBD1
TGTGCCAGCAAGGACCGGGACAACTTATACAATGAGCAGTTCTTC,CASKDRDNLYNEQFF,TRBV27,many,TRBJ2-1,NA
TGTGCCAGCAGCTTAGAAGACGTGAGCTCCTACGAGCAGTACTTC,CASSLEDVSSYEQYF,TRBV11-2,many,TRBJ2-7,NA
TGTGCCAGCAGTCCGAGACTAGCGGGATTCTACGAGCAGTACTTC,CASSPRLAGFYEQYF,TRBV6-2/TRBV6-3,few,TRBJ2-7,TRBD2
TGTGCCAGCAGTTTGCCTAGCGTCGATGAGCAGTTCTTC,CASSLPSVDEQFF,TRBV28,many,TRBJ2-1,NA
TGTGCCAGTAGTATAGGAGGGTATGGGGCCAACGTCCTGACTTTC,CASSIGGYGANVLTF,TRBV19,NA,TRBJ2-6,NA
TGTGCCAGCAGCTCTGCCACAGGGACTGGGGCCAACGTCCTGACTTTC,CASSSATGTGANVLTF,TRBV7-9,NA,TRBJ2-6,NA
TGTGCCAGCAGGGAGACAGGCCGATCTACTGAAGCTTTCTTT,CASRETGRSTEAFF,TRBV12-3/TRBV12-4,many,TRBJ1-1,NA
TGCAGCGTTGTGCCTAGCGGAGCACCGACGCCTTACGAGCAGTACTTC,CSVVPSGAPTPYEQYF,TRBV29-1,NA,TRBJ2-7,TRBD2
TGTGCCAGCAGACAACAGGGATCCACCGGGGAGCTGTTTTTT,CASRQQGSTGELFF,TRBV6-2/TRBV6-3,many,TRBJ2-2,NA
TGTGCCAGCAGCTTGGTCGGAGTTGAGCAGTTCTTC,CASSLVGVEQFF,TRBV5-6,many,TRBJ2-1,NA
TGTGCCAGCAGCCAAAAGGGGACAGACAATGAGCAGTTCTTC,CASSQKGTDNEQFF,TRBV3-1,few,TRBJ2-1,TRBD1
TGTGCCTGGAGTGTAGAGGGGGCGGGCGGCAATCAGCCCCAGCATTTT,CAWSVEGAGGNQPQHF,TRBV30,many,TRBJ1-5,TRBD1
TGCAGTGCAACCCGGGGCCTAGCGGGGATCAATGAGCAGTTCTTC,CSATRGLAGINEQFF,TRBV20-1,many,TRBJ2-1,TRBD2
TGTGCCAGCAGCTTGTTGGGAGGGTACTCCTACGAGCAGTACTTC,CASSLLGGYSYEQYF,TRBV11-1,NA,TRBJ2-7,TRBD2
TGTGCCACCAGAAGGGGGGTGAACACTGAAGCTTTCTTT,CATRRGVNTEAFF,TRBV15,many,TRBJ1-1,NA
TGTGCCAGCAGCTTTTACCCTAGCGGGAGGCCGACAGATACGCAGTATTTT,CASSFYPSGRPTDTQYF,TRBV3-2,NA,TRBJ2-3,NA
TGTGCCAGCAGCCCCCGTATAGGTCCGGGTGACAATGAGCAGTTCTTC,CASSPRIGPGDNEQFF,TRBV5-5,many,TRBJ2-1,NA
TGCAGTGCTAGAGACGGTCCCCTTCAGTACTTC,CSARDGPLQYF,TRBV20-1,many,TRBJ2-4,NA
TGTGCCAGCAGTTTTTTGGGGGCGCAAATCGCAGATACGCAGTATTTT,CASSFLGAQIADTQYF,TRBV28,few,TRBJ2-3,NA
TGTGCCAGCAGTTACTCGAGGGACAGGGGGCATGCTTTCTTT,CASSYSRDRGHAFF,TRBV6-5,NA,TRBJ1-1,TRBD1
TGTGCCAGCAGCGATCCGACAGCGAACACTGAAGCTTTCTTT,CASSDPTANTEAFF,TRBV5-5,NA,TRBJ1-1,NA
TGTGCCAGCAGCTCCAGGGAGGAAAACATTCAGTACTTC,CASSSREENIQYF,TRBV7-9,NA,TRBJ2-4,NA
TGCAGTGCCCCCCGTTCCTACGAGCAGTACTTC,CSAPRSYEQYF,TRBV20-1,many,TRBJ2-7,NA
TGTGCCAGCACATCAGGAGGGCCCGGCAATGAGCAGTTCTTC,CASTSGGPGNEQFF,TRBV6-2/TRBV6-3,many,TRBJ2-1,NA
TGTGCCAGCAGCCTACTAGCGGGAGGGTACATTCAGTACTTC,CASSLLAGGYIQYF,TRBV12-3/TRBV12-4,many,TRBJ2-4,TRBD2
TGTGCCAGCTCACCGATGGGGGGGCAGGAGCAGTACTTC,CASSPMGGQEQYF,TRBV18,few,TRBJ2-7,NA
TGCGCCAGCAGCCCTGAGGGGAGCTCCTACAATGAGCAGTTCTTC,CASSPEGSSYNEQFF,TRBV5-1,many,TRBJ2-1,NA
TGTGCCACCAGCCCAAAGTGGGGGATAACAGATACGCAGTATTTT,CATSPKWGITDTQYF,TRBV24-1,NA,TRBJ2-3,NA
TGTGCCAGCAGCTTAATGGGCGGGTACACAGATACGCAGTATTTT,CASSLMGGYTDTQYF,TRBV7-2,many,TRBJ2-3,NA
TGTGCCAGCAGCTTTGGAGGACAGGGGCACACTGAAGCTTTCTTT,CASSFGGQGHTEAFF,TRBV7-9,NA,TRBJ1-1,TRBD1
TGTGCCAGCAGGGACAGGAACACTGAAGCTTTCTTT,CASRDRNTEAFF,TRBV2,many,TRBJ1-1,NA
TGTGCCAGCAGCCCCTCGGACGGACTGGAGTACTTC,CASSPSDGLEYF,TRBV7-9,few,TRBJ2-5,NA
TGCAGTGCTAGAGATGTCCCGACAACTAATGAAAAACTGCTTTTT,CSARDVPTTNEKLLF,TRBV20-1,NA,TRBJ1-4,NA
TGTGCCAGCGCTACAGGGAACACTGAAGCTTTCTTT,CASATGNTEAFF,TRBV6-1,many,TRBJ1-1,NA